This T cell receptor (beta chain) is from a study of cytomegalovirus exposure and HLA in healthy donors (TCRdb year 2017). For the wider study: An earlier analysis of 587 of the donors reported about 280 Gb of sequence data and 95 million to 140 million unique TCR beta sequences obtained from approximately 180 million T cells. An early release that covered some 640 HLA-typed donors contained about 300 gigabases of sequencing data and tens of millions of unique TCR sequences. Of the 300 to 450 genotyped donors, less than 90% were placed in the genetic ancestry cluster associated with self-reported Caucasian donors. The study aimed to test whether cataloging public T cell receptors could reveal signatures of past pathogen exposure. The T cell repertoires of 666 subjects were profiled by immunosequencing and related to cytomegalovirus serostatus. A separate validation cohort of 100 to 150 different subjects was used in addition to the 666-subject first cohort. To predict cytomegalovirus infection status, the study brought together high-throughput TCR immunosequencing, statistical association of individual TCRs with disease status, and machine learning. A later analysis re-examined previously published TCR beta repertoires from roughly 720 donors and added high-resolution HLA genotyping to investigate patterns of TCR occurrence. The later analysis used no new phenotypic data to find candidate immune exposures, relying instead on TCR beta sequences and their occurrence across donors. To decide whether each TCR beta V gene segment behaved as functional or pseudogenic, an earlier analysis of fewer than 750 of the donors relied on high-throughput TCR beta sequencing. Alongside the repertoire data, information on donor age, sex, ethnicity and CMV serostatus was compiled. A later genetic analysis used genome-wide SNP genotypes for about three fifths of the 666 donors, treating that subset as a discovery cohort. Every discovery cohort repertoire had been produced on one sequencing platform. Both class I and class II loci were covered by HLA typing, at four-digit resolution. Typing coverage varied by locus: about 620-630 donors for A, B, C, DRB1 and DQB1; approximately 520 for DQA1; over 600 for DPA1; under 490 for DPB1. Because of strong linkage in the cohort, roughly five DR-DQ haplotypes were treated as single units for association and clustering. Across 300 to 400 genotyped donors of the cohort, an average of about 240,000 unique TCR beta nucleotide sequences per donor were sequenced, and approximately 19% of those sequences were non-productive. Findings and caveats that apply to the study as a whole: Correlated functional status among segregating V segments might be attributable to linkage disequilibrium, but an unknown experimental factor could not be ruled out. The authors suggested that the approach could potentially be generalized to other disease states and immunological phenotypes. Sequencing depth was assumed to be roughly uniform across donors in the presence/absence analyses, though that assumption may not hold. In vitro tests confirmed that three of the cytomegalovirus-associated TCR beta chains recognize cytomegalovirus antigens. The cohort was sequenced for TCR beta chains only, and without alpha or paired-chain data the features that could be detected were limited. At a false discovery rate of 0.05, a later analysis linked under 20,000 TCR beta sequences to specific HLA alleles. A further reported finding was that TCR beta sequences accurately predicted the HLA-A and HLA-B alleles for most subjects in the first cohort. Because HLA typing was missing for some donors at each locus, association tests included only the typed subset. According to a later analysis, parvovirus B19, influenza, CMV and Epstein-Barr virus appeared linked to several top co-occurrence clusters. For the cohort, immune exposure information was limited to CMV serostatus. Approximately 18 rarely observed V segments, including chromosome 9 orphons, were excluded from the earlier analysis of approximately 500 of the donors because counts were too low. A later genetic analysis associated a missense DCLRE1C variant with V-gene and J-gene trimming of TCR beta chains, and an independent cohort replicated the association. Most TCR sequences were seen in very few donors, while some public TCRs were found in many individuals. Strong co-occurrence of HLA alleles, especially DR and DQ, made assigning TCR associations to individual alleles difficult. Most CMV-associated TCR beta chains appeared to be HLA-restricted in a later analysis, and the HLA associations seemed to be driven largely by CMV exposure. In a later analysis, HLA-associated TCR beta chains showed more clonal expansion and lower generation probabilities than non-associated chains that were equally common. An earlier analysis of 587 of the donors showed that most TCR beta V segments appeared in productive rearrangements either about 87% or about 30% of the time, which broadly matched IMGT annotations. Because the 87-base-pair reads could not distinguish some IMGT-functional V segments, including TRBV6-2 and TRBV6-3, those segments were excluded. In the study, about 150 TCR beta chains were listed as associated with cytomegalovirus. In a later genetic analysis, fewer N-insertions in productive TCRs were reported among donors in an Asian-associated ancestry cluster than the roughly 700-donor mean. The classifier was reported to diagnose cytomegalovirus status with high specificity and sensitivity in both the original cohort and the validation cohort. A cluster of highly shared sequence variants was judged likely to represent a technical artifact of the sequencing pipeline. A later analysis found that TCR association rates varied across HLA loci, with DRB1 alleles showing the most associated TCRs and HLA-C alleles the fewest.

In the germline V gene (reference sequence), CDR1 corresponds to MNHEY and CDR2 to SMNVEV. V and J lose 4 bases and 1 base, and a span of 8 bases separates them. Including the terminal cysteine and phenylalanine, the CDR3 comprises 13 residues. The sequence is cut down to CDR3 DNA, 39 bases in frame from base 1. The method was the immunoSEQ multiplex PCR assay. For the multiplex PCR, a mixture combining 60 forward primers for TCR Vbeta segments and 13 reverse primers for TCR Jbeta segments was used. The CDR3 region of rearranged TCR beta genes was amplified from genomic DNA with a multiplex PCR assay. On the Illumina HiSeq System, the amplified TCR beta libraries were sequenced as 87-base-pair reads. The authors' pipeline ran thus. In a later analysis, tens of millions of unique TCR beta chains were counted across the 500 to 700 repertoires, and approximately 11 million of these chains were shared by at least two donors. Raw reads were error-corrected and collapsed into unique sequences by a nearest-neighbor algorithm in which closely related sequences were merged to remove PCR and sequencing errors. CDR3 sequences were aligned to IMGT reference sequences to assign V, D and J gene segments. For a sequence to be retained, a match of at least six nucleotides to both a V gene segment and a J gene segment was required. A rearrangement counted as productive if the CDR3 had no stop codons and remained in frame with V and J, and every other rearrangement counted as non-productive. Following IMGT convention, CDR3 was defined as the stretch from the second conserved V-encoded cysteine to the conserved J-encoded phenylalanine. Sequences without an unambiguous match to a single V gene segment were excluded from the earlier analysis of approximately 600 of the donors. In an earlier analysis of 587 of the donors, a V segment was called functional when productive rearrangements were above 56.7%, and segregating when the standard deviation between donors exceeded 5%. A statistical classification framework was built for diagnosing cytomegalovirus status from the catalog of TCR beta chain sequences. In a later analysis, V and J genes were assigned by comparing TCR nucleotide sequences against IMGT/GENE-DB human TR gene sequences. In a later analysis, CDR3 sequences and most-parsimonious VDJ recombination scenarios were assigned using the TCRdist pipeline. In a later analysis, every TCR beta chain was defined by the combination of its CDR3 amino acid sequence and its V-gene family, and reads without a unique V-gene family were dropped. As a way to deal with suspected cross-contamination and a sequencing artifact, a later analysis dropped 640 or so nucleotide sequences that were highly shared and had low generation probability. A later analysis calculated a clonal expansion index for each public chain from normalized within-repertoire ranks of inferred template counts. In a later analysis, generation probabilities were computed with a VDJ recombination model fitted to out-of-frame rearrangements, and the resulting probabilities were checked against IGoR. In a later analysis, TCR-TCR, TCR-HLA and TCR-CMV co-occurrence was scored with hypergeometric tests, and a repertoire-size bias correction was applied to TCR pairs. A later analysis estimated false discovery rates by permuting HLA or CMV assignments 20 times. A later analysis grouped co-occurring TCRs with DBSCAN, adding TCRdist sequence similarity when clustering within HLA-allele-positive subsets. For co-occurrence clustering, repertoires with fewer than 30,000 or more than 120,000 public chains were excluded, along with roughly 5 repertoires with anomalous nucleotide sharing. The table comes from immuneACCESS by way of TCRdb, which keeps in-frame sequences with V and J called. Part of the clones is missing from these tables; in studies checked, under half for an unresolved V gene and the rest for unknown reasons. V and J calls and clone size are given by that table; D and trimming were obtained from the DNA. For this sample there are 150,000 to 200,000 clones; roughly 77% appear just once. Clones ranked in the top ten supply 10% to 12% of the sample.

The cohort was made up of 650 to 700 healthy bone marrow donors. All cohort members were sampled while nominally healthy, although unrecorded immune exposures were likely present. The donor tested CMV seropositive and was one of the 289 seropositive cohort members. A peripheral blood sample was collected from each donor, and TCR beta sequencing was performed on peripheral blood mononuclear cells. Genomic DNA was extracted from the blood cell samples with the Qiagen DNeasy Blood Extraction Kit. As to this clone: Which antigen it targets is not known. Per-base quality was not reported, and no clone a single base away is much larger than it.

The sequence was collected from a man between 18 and 35 years old in good health and CMV-seropositive. The V and J genes are TRBV27 and TRBJ2-7; a tentative D match to TRBD1 spans 6 bases. Input material: PBMCs. The CDR3: CASSWQGSYEQYF. The DNA reads TGTGCCAGCAGTTGGCAGGGGTCCTACGAGCAGTACTTC.